This record looks at one T cell receptor beta chain sequence and its context. This sample is part of a study of blood T cell repertoires in COVID-19. Study at large: PBMCs, B-cell-depleted T cells, or T cells were the source of the cDNA or gDNA that made up the material.

Between the trimmed V and J ends, which lost 7 bases and 9 bases, there was a span of 13 bases. This CDR3 has 13 amino acids. Original processing methods: From reference gene primer amplification, estimates of nucleated cell counts were derived. Libraries were prepared by immunoSEQ multiplex PCR; TCRdb keeps only in-frame clonotypes and omits some of them. From that table come the V and J calls and clone size; the DNA was used to work out D and trimming. The sample includes fewer than 300,000 clones, 80% to 95% of them seen just once. Sample: peripheral blood. The chain employs TRBV12-3 or TRBV12-4 and TRBJ1-6, with D perhaps matching TRBD1 (6 bases). The clonotype was recovered from a woman in her thirties with COVID-19, enrolled during active disease. The CDR3 is CASTQRGTSPLHF. The CDR3 DNA is TGTGCCAGCACCCAGAGGGGGACTTCACCCCTCCACTTT.